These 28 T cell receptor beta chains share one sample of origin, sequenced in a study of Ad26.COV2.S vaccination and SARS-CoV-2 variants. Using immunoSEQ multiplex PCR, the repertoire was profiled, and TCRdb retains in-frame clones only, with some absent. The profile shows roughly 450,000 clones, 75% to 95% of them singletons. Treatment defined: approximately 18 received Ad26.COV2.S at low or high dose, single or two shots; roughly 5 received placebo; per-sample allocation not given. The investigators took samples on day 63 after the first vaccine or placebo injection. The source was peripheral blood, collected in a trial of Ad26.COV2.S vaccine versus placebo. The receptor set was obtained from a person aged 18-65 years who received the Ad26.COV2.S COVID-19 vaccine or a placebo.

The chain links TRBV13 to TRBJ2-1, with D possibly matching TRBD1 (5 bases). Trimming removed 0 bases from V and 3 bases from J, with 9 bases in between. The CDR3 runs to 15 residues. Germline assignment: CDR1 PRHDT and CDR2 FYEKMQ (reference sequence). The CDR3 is CASSLGQGFYNEQFF. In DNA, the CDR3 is TGTGCCAGCAGCTTAGGTCAGGGATTCTACAATGAGCAGTTCTTC.

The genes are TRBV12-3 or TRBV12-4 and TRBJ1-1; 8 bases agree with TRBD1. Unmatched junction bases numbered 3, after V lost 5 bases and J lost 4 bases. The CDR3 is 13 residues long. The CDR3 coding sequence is TGTGCCAGCAGTCGAACAGGGGGCACTGAAGCTTTCTTT. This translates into CASSRTGGTEAFF.

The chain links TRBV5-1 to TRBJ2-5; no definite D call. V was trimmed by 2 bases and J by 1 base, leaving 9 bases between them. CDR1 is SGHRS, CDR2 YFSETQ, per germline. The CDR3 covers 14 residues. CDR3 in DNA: TGCGCCAGCAGCTTTCCGGAAACCCAAGAGACCCAGTACTTC. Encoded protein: CASSFPETQETQYF.

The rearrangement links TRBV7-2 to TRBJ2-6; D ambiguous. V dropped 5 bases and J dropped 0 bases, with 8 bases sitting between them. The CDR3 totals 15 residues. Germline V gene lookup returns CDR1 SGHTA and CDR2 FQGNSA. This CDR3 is CASSLRASGANVLTF. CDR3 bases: TGTGCCAGCAGCCTCCGGGCCTCTGGGGCCAACGTCCTGACTTTC.

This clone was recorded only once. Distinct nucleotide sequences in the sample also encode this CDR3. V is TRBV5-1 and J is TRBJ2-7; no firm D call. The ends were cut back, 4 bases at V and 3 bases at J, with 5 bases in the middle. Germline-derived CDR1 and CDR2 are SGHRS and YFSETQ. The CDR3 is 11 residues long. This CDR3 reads CASSLGYEQYF. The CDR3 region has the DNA TGCGCCAGCAGCCTTGGCTACGAGCAGTACTTC.

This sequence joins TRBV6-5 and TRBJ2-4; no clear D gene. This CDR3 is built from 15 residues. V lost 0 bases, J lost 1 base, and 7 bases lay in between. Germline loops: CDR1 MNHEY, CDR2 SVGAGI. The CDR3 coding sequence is TGTGCCAGCAGTTACTCCAGTGGGGCCAAAAACATTCAGTACTTC. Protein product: CASSYSSGAKNIQYF.

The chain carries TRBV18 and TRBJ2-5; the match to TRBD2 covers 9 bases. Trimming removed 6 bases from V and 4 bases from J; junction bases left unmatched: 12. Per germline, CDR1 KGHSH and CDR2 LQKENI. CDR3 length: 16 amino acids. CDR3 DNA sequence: TGTGCCAGCTCTCCCAGCGCGGGAGGGCCGTCAGAGACCCAGTACTTC. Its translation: CASSPSAGGPSETQYF.

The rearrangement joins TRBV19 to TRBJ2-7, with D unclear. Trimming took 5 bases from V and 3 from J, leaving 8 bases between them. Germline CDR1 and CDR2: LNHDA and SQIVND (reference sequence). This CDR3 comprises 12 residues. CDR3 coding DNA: TGTGCCAGTAGTGCCCCGAGCTACGAGCAGTACTTC. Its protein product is CASSAPSYEQYF.

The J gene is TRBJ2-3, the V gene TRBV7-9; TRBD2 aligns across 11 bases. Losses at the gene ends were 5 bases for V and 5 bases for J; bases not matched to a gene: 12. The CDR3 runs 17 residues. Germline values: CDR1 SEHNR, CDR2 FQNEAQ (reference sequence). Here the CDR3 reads CASSPSRLAGYKDTQYF. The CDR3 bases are TGTGCCAGCAGCCCCTCCCGACTAGCGGGATATAAAGATACGCAGTATTTT. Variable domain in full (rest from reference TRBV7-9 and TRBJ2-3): DTGVSQNPRHKITKRGQNVTFRCDPISEHNRLYWYRQTLGQGPEFLTYFQNEAQLEKSRLLSDRFSAERPKGSFSTLEIQRTEQGDSAMYLCASSPSRLAGYKDTQYFGPGTRLTVL.

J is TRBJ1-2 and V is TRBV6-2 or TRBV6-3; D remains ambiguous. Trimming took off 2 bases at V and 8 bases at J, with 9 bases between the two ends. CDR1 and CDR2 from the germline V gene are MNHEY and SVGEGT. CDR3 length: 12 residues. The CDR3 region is CASSYPHGGYTF. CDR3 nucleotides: TGTGCCAGCAGTTACCCTCACGGGGGCTACACCTTC.

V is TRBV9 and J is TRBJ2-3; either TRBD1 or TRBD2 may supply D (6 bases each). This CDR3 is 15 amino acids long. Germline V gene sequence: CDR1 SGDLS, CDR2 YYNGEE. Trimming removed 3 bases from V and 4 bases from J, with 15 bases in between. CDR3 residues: CASSERGDFADTQYF. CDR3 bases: TGTGCCAGCAGCGAAAGGGGGGATTTCGCAGATACGCAGTATTTT.

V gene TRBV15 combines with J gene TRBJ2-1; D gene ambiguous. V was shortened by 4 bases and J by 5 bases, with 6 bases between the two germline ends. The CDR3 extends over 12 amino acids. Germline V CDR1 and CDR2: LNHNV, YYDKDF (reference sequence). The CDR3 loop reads CATSKLNNEQFF. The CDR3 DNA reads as TGTGCCACCAGCAAATTGAACAATGAGCAGTTCTTC.

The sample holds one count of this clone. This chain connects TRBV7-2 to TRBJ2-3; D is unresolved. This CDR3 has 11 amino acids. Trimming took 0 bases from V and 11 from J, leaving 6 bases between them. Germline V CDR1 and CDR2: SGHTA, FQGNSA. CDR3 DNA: TGTGCCAGCAGCTTAGCCCTAAGGCAGTATTTT. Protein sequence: CASSLALRQYF. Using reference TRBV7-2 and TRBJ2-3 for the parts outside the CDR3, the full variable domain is GAGVSQSPSNKVTEKGKDVELRCDPISGHTALYWYRQSLGQGLEFLIYFQGNSAPDKSGLPSDRFSAERTGGSVSTLTIQRTQQEDSAVYLCASSLALRQYFGPGTRLTVL.

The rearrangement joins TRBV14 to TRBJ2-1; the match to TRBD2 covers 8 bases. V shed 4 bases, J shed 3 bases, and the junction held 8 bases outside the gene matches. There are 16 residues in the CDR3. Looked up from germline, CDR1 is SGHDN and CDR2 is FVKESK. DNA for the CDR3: TGTGCCAGCAGCCCCTATAGCGGGGAAAGCTACAATGAGCAGTTCTTC. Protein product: CASSPYSGESYNEQFF.

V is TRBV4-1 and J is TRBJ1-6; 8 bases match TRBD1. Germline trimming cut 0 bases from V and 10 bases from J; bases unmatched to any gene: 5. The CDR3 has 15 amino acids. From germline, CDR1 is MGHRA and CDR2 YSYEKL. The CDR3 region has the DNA TGCGCCAGCAGCCAAGATCCAGGGGGCGGCTCACCCCTCCACTTT. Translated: CASSQDPGGGSPLHF.

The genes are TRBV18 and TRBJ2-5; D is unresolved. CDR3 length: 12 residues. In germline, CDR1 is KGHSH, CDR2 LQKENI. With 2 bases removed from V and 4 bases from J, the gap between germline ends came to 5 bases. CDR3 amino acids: CASSPTGETQYF. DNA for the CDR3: TGTGCCAGCTCACCAACCGGAGAGACCCAGTACTTC.

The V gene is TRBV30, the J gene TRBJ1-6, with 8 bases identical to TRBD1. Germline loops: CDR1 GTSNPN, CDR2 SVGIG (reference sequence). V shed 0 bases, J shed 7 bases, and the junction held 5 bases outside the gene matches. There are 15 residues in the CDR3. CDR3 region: CAWSVVDRDNSPLHF. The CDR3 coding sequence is TGTGCCTGGAGTGTTGTGGACAGGGACAATTCACCCCTCCACTTT.

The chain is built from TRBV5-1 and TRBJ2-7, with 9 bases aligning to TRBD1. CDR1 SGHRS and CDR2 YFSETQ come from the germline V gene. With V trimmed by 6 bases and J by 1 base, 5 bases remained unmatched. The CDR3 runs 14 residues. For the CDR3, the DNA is TGCGCCAGCAATCTCGGGACAGGGTCCTACGAGCAGTACTTC. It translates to CASNLGTGSYEQYF.

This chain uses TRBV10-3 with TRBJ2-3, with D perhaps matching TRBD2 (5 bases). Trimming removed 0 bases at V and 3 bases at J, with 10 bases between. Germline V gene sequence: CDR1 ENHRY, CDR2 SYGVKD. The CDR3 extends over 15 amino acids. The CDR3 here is CAISESPSSTDTQYF. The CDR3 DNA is TGTGCCATCAGTGAGTCGCCTAGCTCAACAGATACGCAGTATTTT.

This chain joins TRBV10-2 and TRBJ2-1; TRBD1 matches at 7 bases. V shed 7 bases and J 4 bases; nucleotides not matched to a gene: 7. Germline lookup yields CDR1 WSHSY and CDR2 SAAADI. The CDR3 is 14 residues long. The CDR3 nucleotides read TGCGCCAGCAAGCTTGGACAGGAGTACAATGAGCAGTTCTTC. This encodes CASKLGQEYNEQFF.

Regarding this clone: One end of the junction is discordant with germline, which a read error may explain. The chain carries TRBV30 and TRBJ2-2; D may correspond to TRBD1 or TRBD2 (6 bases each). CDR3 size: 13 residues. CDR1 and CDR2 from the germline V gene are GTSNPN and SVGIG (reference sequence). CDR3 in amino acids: CARRQAGTGELFF. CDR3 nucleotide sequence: TGTGCCCGGAGACAGGCGGGGACCGGGGAGCTGTTTTTT.

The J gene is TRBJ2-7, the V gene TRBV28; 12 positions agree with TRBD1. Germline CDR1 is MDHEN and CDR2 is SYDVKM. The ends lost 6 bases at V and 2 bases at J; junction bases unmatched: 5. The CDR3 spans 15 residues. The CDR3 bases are TGTGCCAGCAGCAGGGGACAGGGGGCCCCCTACGAGCAGTACTTC. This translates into CASSRGQGAPYEQYF.

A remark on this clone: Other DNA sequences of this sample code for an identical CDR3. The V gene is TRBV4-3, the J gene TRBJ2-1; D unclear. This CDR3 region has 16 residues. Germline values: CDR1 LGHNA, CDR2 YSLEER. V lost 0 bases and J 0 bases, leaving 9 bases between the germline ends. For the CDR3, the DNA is TGCGCCAGCAGCCAAGATCGAGCGAGCTCCTACAATGAGCAGTTCTTC. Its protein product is CASSQDRASSYNEQFF.

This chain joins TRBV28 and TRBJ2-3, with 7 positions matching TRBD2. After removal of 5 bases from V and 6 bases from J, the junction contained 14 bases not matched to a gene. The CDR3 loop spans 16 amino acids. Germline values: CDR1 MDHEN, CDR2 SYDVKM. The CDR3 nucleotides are TGTGCCAGCAGTGACGGACCTGCGGGAGAGGCGGATACGCAGTATTTT. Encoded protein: CASSDGPAGEADTQYF.

As DNA, the CDR3 is TGTGCCAGCAGTTTATGGGCCATGGGGACGAACACTGAAGCTTTCTTT. Protein product: CASSLWAMGTNTEAFF. The genes are TRBV27 and TRBJ1-1, with D maybe TRBD1 (5 bases). Trimming removed 1 base at V and 1 base at J, with 13 bases between. The CDR3 consists of 16 residues. Germline V gene sequence: CDR1 MNHEY, CDR2 SMNVEV (reference sequence).

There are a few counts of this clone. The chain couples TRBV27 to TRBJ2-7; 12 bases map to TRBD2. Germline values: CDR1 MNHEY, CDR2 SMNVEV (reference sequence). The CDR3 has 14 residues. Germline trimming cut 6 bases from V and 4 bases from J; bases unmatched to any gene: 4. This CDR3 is CASSPSGRVYEQYF. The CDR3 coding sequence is TGTGCCAGCAGCCCTAGCGGGAGGGTATACGAGCAGTACTTC.

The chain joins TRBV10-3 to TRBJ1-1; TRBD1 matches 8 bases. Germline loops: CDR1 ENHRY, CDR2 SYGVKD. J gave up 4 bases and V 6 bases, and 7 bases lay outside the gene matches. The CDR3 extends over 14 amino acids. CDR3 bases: TGTGCCATCAGGGACAGGGTCTATAGCACTGAAGCTTTCTTT. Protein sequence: CAIRDRVYSTEAFF.

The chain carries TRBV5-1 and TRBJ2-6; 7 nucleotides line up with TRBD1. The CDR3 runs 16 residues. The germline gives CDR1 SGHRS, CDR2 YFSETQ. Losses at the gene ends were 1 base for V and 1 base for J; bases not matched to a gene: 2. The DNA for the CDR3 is TGCGCCAGCAGCTTGCCAGGGGGATCTGGGGCCAACGTCCTGACTTTC. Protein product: CASSLPGGSGANVLTF.